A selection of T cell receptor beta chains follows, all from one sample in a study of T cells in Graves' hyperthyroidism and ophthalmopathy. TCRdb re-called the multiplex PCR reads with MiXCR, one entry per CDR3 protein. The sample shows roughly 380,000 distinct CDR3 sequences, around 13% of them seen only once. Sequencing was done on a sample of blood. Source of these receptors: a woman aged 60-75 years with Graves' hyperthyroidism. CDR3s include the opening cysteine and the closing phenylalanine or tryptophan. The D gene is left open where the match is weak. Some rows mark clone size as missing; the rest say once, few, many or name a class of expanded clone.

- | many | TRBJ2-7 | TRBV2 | CASRPERSEQYF | TGTGCCAGCAGACCAGAGAGAAGCGAGCAGTACTTC
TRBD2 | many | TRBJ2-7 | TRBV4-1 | CASSPIVVSGSYEQYF | TGCGCCAGCAGCCCCATCGTCGTTAGCGGGAGCTACGAGCAGTACTTC
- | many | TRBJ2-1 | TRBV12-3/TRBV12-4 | CASSLWESRRNEQFF | TGTGCCAGCAGTTTATGGGAGAGCCGGAGGAATGAGCAGTTCTTC
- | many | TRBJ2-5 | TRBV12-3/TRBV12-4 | CASSLRAGQETQYF | TGTGCCAGCAGTTTGAGGGCAGGTCAAGAGACCCAGTACTTC
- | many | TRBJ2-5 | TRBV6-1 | CASSQGTQETQYF | TGTGCCAGCAGTCAAGGCACACAAGAGACCCAGTACTTC
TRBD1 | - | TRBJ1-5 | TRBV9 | CASSVGTGDSNQPQHF | TGTGCCAGCAGCGTAGGGACAGGGGATAGCAATCAGCCCCAGCATTTT
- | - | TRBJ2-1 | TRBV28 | CASRSIMPGNNEQFF | TGTGCCAGCAGGTCCATTATGCCCGGGAACAATGAGCAGTTCTTC
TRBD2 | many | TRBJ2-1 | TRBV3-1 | CASSQDRELAGGVFF | TGTGCCAGCAGCCAAGATCGGGAACTAGCGGGAGGAGTGTTCTTC
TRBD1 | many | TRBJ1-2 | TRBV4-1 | CASSQGTGGYGYTF | TGCGCCAGCAGCCAGGGGACAGGGGGTTATGGCTACACCTTC
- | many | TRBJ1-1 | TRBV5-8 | CASSFRQFTEAFF | TGTGCCAGCAGCTTCCGACAGTTCACTGAAGCTTTCTTT
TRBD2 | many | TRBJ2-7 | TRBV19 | CASSIDAGGWYEQYF | TGTGCCAGTAGTATAGATGCGGGAGGGTGGTACGAGCAGTACTTC
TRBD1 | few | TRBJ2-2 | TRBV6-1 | CASSRGTANTGEPFF | TGTGCCAGCAGTAGGGGGACAGCTAACACCGGGGAGCCGTTTTTT
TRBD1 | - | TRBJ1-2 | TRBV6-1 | CASGTGGGLYGYTF | TGTGCCAGCGGAACAGGGGGCGGCCTATATGGCTACACCTTC
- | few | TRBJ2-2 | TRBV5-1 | CASSNGDTPTGELFF | TGCGCCAGCAGCAACGGGGACACTCCCACCGGGGAGCTGTTTTTT
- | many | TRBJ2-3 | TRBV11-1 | CASSLGADLWSTDTQYF | TGTGCCAGCAGCTTAGGGGCGGACCTCTGGAGCACAGATACGCAGTATTTT
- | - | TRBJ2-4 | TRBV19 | CASTSRNLAKNIQYF | TGTGCCAGTACCTCCCGGAACCTAGCCAAAAACATTCAGTACTTC
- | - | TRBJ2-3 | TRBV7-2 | CASSLGPPTDTQYF | TGTGCCAGCAGCTTAGGGCCCCCAACAGATACGCAGTATTTT
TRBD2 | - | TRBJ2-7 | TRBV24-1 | CATSEPGTSGSYEQYF | TGTGCCACCAGTGAACCTGGGACTAGCGGGAGTTACGAGCAGTACTTC
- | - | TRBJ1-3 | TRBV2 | CASRTGNTIYF | TGTGCCAGCCGGACTGGAAACACCATATATTTT
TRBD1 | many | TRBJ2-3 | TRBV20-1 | CSAKGTGHSTDTQYF | TGCAGTGCCAAGGGGACAGGGCATAGCACAGATACGCAGTATTTT
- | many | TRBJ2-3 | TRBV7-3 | CASSYTGTPTDTQYF | TGTGCCAGCAGCTACACAGGGACTCCTACAGATACGCAGTATTTT
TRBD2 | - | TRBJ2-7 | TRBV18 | CASSPPTSGRAFEQYF | TGTGCCAGCTCACCACCAACTAGCGGGAGGGCCTTCGAGCAGTACTTC
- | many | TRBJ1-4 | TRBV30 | CAWSGLPREKLFF | TGTGCCTGGAGTGGTCTGCCTCGTGAAAAACTGTTTTTT
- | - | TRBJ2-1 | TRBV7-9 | CASSSITVAFDEQFF | TGTGCCAGCAGCTCCATTACTGTAGCTTTCGATGAGCAGTTCTTC
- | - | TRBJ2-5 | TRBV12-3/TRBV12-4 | CASSRTETQYF | TGTGCCAGCAGTCGGACAGAGACCCAGTACTTC
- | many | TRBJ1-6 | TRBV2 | CASSELGSDAAGIFAPLHF | TGTGCCAGCAGTGAATTGGGTTCGGACGCCGCGGGAATTTTTGCACCCCTCCACTTT
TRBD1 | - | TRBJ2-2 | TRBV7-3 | CASSSETGGSGGELFF | TGTGCCAGCAGCTCCGAGACAGGGGGAAGCGGCGGGGAGCTGTTTTTT
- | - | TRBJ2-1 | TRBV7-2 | CASSLQTSRIEQFF | TGTGCCAGCAGCTTACAGACGAGTAGGATTGAGCAGTTCTTC
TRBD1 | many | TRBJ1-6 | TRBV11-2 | CASSRRDRGSPLHF | TGTGCCAGCAGCCGGCGGGACAGGGGTTCACCCCTCCACTTT
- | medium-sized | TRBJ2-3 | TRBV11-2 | CASSLSPGFTDTQYF | TGTGCCAGCAGCTTAAGTCCGGGATTCACAGATACGCAGTATTTT
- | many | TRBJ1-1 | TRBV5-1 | CASSLEVNTEAFF | TGTGCCAGCAGCTTAGAAGTGAACACTGAAGCTTTCTTT
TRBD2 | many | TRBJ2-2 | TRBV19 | CASSMTSGSPNTGELFF | TGTGCCAGTAGTATGACTAGCGGGAGTCCGAACACCGGGGAGCTGTTTTTT
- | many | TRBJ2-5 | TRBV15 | CATSRFSETQYF | TGTGCCACCAGCCGATTTTCAGAGACCCAGTACTTC
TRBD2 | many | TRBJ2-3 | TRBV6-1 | CASILWREVTDTQYF | TGTGCCAGCATTTTATGGCGGGAGGTCACAGATACGCAGTATTTT
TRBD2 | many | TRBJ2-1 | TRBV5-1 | CASSGREGRGNEQFF | TGCGCCAGCAGCGGCCGGGAGGGCCGGGGCAATGAGCAGTTCTTC
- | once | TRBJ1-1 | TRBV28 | CASMEGRTEAFF | TGTGCCAGCATGGAGGGACGGACTGAAGCTTTCTTT
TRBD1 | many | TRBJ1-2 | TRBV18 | CASSPSTGVLNGYTF | TGTGCCAGCTCACCATCGACAGGGGTATTAAATGGCTACACCTTC
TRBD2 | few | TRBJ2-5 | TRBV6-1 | CAAPCPRHTSGSEGTQETQYF | TGTGCCGCCCCTTGTCCCCGTCATACTAGCGGGAGTGAGGGTACACAAGAGACCCAGTACTTC
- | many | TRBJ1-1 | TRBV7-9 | CASSFLGTTEAFF | TGTGCCAGCAGCTTTTTGGGAACCACTGAAGCTTTCTTT
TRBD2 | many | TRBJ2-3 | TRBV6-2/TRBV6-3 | CATRRSGRPDTQYF | TGTGCCACAAGACGTAGCGGGAGACCAGATACGCAGTATTTT
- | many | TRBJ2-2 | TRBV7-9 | CASSLSPGELFF | TGTGCCAGCAGCCTTTCCCCCGGGGAGCTGTTTTTT
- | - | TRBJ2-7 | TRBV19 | CASSIGGLPYEQYF | TGTGCCAGTAGTATAGGAGGACTACCGTACGAGCAGTACTTC
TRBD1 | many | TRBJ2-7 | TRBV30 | CACGQGGEQYF | TGTGCCTGCGGACAGGGGGGGGAGCAGTACTTC
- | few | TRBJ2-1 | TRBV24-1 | CATRSGVDQFF | TGTGCCACAAGGAGTGGCGTCGATCAGTTCTTC
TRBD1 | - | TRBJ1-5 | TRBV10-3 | CAISESDRGRNQPQHF | TGTGCCATCAGTGAGTCGGACAGGGGAAGGAATCAGCCCCAGCATTTT
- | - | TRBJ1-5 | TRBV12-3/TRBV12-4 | CASSSGPGQPQHF | TGTGCCAGCAGTTCAGGACCGGGGCAGCCCCAGCATTTT
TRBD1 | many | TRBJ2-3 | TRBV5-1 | CASFPGQGTDTQYF | TGCGCCAGCTTCCCGGGACAGGGAACAGATACGCAGTATTTT
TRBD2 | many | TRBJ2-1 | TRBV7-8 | CASSLRRGSYNEQFF | TGTGCCAGCAGCTTACGGCGGGGGTCCTACAATGAGCAGTTCTTC
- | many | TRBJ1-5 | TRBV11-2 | CASSLDKYRTQHF | TGTGCCAGCAGCCTAGACAAGTACAGGACACAGCATTTT
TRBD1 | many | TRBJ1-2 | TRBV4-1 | CASSQGTGDGYTF | TGCGCCAGCAGCCAAGGGACAGGGGATGGCTACACCTTC
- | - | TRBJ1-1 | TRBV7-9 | CANGKTAEAFF | TGTGCCAACGGCAAGACGGCCGAAGCTTTCTTT
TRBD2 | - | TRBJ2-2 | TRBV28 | CASNQLGLTNTGELFF | TGTGCCAGCAATCAATTGGGACTAACGAACACCGGGGAGCTGTTTTTT
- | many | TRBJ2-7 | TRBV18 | CASSPQGYSYEQYF | TGTGCCAGCTCACCACAAGGGTACTCCTACGAGCAGTACTTC
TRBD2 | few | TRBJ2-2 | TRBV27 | CASSLWGLAGFAGELFF | TGTGCCAGCAGTTTATGGGGACTAGCGGGATTCGCCGGGGAGCTGTTTTTT
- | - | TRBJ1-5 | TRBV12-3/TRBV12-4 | CASSRTEDQPQHF | TGTGCCAGCAGCCGGACAGAAGATCAGCCCCAGCATTTT